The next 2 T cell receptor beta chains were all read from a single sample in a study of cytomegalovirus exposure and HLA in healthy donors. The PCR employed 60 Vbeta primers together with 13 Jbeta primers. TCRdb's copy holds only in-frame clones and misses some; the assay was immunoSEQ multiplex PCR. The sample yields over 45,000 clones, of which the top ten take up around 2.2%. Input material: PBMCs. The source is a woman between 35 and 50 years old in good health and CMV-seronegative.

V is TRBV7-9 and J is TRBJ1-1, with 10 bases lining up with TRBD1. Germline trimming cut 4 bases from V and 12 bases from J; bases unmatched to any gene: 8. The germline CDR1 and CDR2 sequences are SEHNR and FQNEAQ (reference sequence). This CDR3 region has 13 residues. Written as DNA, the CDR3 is TGTGCCAGCAGCTCCCGGGACAGGGGTTGGCCTTTCTTT. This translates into CASSSRDRGWPFF.

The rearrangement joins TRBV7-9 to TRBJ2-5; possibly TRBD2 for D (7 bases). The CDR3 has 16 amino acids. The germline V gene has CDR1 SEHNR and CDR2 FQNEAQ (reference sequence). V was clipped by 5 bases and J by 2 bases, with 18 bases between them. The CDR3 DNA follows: TGTGCCAGCAGCCCCAGGGGCGGGAGCTTACAAGAGACCCAGTACTTC. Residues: CASSPRGGSLQETQYF.